This T cell receptor (beta chain) is drawn from a study of T-cell reconstitution after alpha-beta-depleted transplantation in children. Findings and caveats of the study: Alpha-beta T cells present about two months after transplant were reported to originate from several hundred expanded graft clones. It was surviving recipient T cells and thymic progenitors that gave some patients high TCRbeta diversity at day 60. At the one-year point after transplant, T-cell counts and TCRbeta diversity were found to come mostly from T cells that had been newly produced.

TCRbeta library construction was performed incorporating unique molecular identifiers. One entry per CDR3 protein, called by TCRdb with MiXCR from the PCR reads. Of a few hundred thousand distinct CDR3 sequences detected, under 13% appear once; the ten largest clones hold 25% to 30%. About this clonotype itself: Its target is not known. One base away lies a much larger clone, so this may be a sequencing read error.

This CDR3 has 12 amino acids. Germline loops: CDR1 LNHDA, CDR2 SQIVND (reference sequence). V was clipped by 9 bases and J by 1 base, with 6 bases between them. This sequence joins TRBV19 and TRBJ2-2; D ambiguous. This clonotype was obtained from a child less than two years old with acute myeloid leukemia, due to receive a stem cell transplant. The sequencing here drew on PBMCs, taken before TCRalphabeta/CD19-depleted stem cell transplant. This chain's CDR3 is CASKKNTGELFF. The CDR3 DNA reads TGTGCCAGCAAAAAGAACACCGGGGAGCTGTTTTTT.